This is a list of T cell receptor beta chains from one sample in a study of shared clonotypes between healthy human individuals. Generated by immunoSEQ multiplex PCR, the TCRdb table keeps only in-frame clones and is missing some. The sample carries some 1,100,000 clones, around 78% recorded once. Sequencing used memory CD4+ T cells from PBMCs. These receptors were collected from a man between 18 and 35 years old in good health. Some clones in this sample may be carry-over from other donors' samples. Each CDR3 is given without its conserved first and last residue. Clone size is not always given. Where it is, it says once, few, many or a class for expanded clones.

J gene	clone size	V gene	CDR3 protein
TRBJ2-2	-	TRBV7-8	ASSLPGSGELF
TRBJ2-3	-	TRBV18	ASSPLAGGRYDTQY
TRBJ2-1	-	TRBV19	ASSRLAGLNEQF
TRBJ2-5	-	TRBV6-5	ASSYTPDRARETQY
TRBJ2-7	-	TRBV18	ASSPPSSYEQY
TRBJ2-5	-	TRBV28	ASRRNTETQY
TRBJ2-5	-	TRBV27	ASGGWESQY
TRBJ1-5	-	TRBV19	ASSLRDRNQPQH
TRBJ1-1	-	TRBV6-1	ASSEKGHNTEAF
TRBJ1-3	once	TRBV5-1	ASSGDIGNTIY
TRBJ2-2	once	TRBV5-4	ASSLRHGELF
TRBJ2-7	-	TRBV5-1	ASTPSTGSYEQY
TRBJ1-1	-	TRBV18	ASSPGRETEAF
TRBJ2-7	-	TRBV7-2	ASSTPAGTSLSVSYEQY
TRBJ2-7	-	TRBV5-8	ASSLDLGVKTYEQY
TRBJ2-5	-	TRBV7-3	ASSLIAGSETQY
TRBJ2-3	-	TRBV4-1	ASSQRASGPDTQY
TRBJ1-2	few	TRBV10-3	AIMAGQGDGYT
TRBJ1-2	-	TRBV6-1	ASSEHPRYGYT
TRBJ2-5	-	TRBV7-7	ASSLGLAGVRETQY
TRBJ1-2	-	TRBV6-1	AITQNRGGNYGYT
TRBJ2-5	-	TRBV30	AWSVLSGGQEAQY
TRBJ2-3	-	TRBV7-9	ASSPSLAETDTQY
TRBJ2-7	few	TRBV2	ASIPLAGEGYEQY
TRBJ2-7	few	TRBV5-4	ASSETSGTYEQY
TRBJ1-2	few	TRBV2	ASSETGGVYGYT
TRBJ1-3	-	TRBV9	ASSPTPAPGNTIY
TRBJ1-5	-	TRBV10-1	ASSLGSLYPQH
TRBJ2-5	-	TRBV2	ASSLQGRETQY
TRBJ1-1	few	TRBV18	ASSPGQMNTEAF
TRBJ2-3	-	TRBV9	ASSYRTGKTDTQY
TRBJ2-5	-	TRBV27	ASSLQGRETQY
TRBJ2-7	-	TRBV5-8	ASSLDLVPGGKGKQY
TRBJ2-1	-	TRBV2	ASSGSGPEQF
TRBJ2-1	-	TRBV11-2	ASSFYAGSPNEQF
TRBJ2-7	-	TRBV6-6	ASSDGGGNEQY
TRBJ1-5	-	TRBV4-3	ASSQEGPGGGEQPQH
TRBJ2-1	-	TRBV30	AWRLAGKSYNEQF
TRBJ2-3	-	TRBV6-5	ASSQGQVTDTQY
TRBJ2-7	few	TRBV28	ASSLGRSGRQSYEQY
TRBJ1-2	few	TRBV5-1	ASSNSGGDYGYT
TRBJ2-1	-	TRBV11-2	ASSPIRTAARGEQF
TRBJ2-7	-	TRBV19	ASTPRPGSGRGRQYEQY
TRBJ2-3	few	TRBV6-5	ASSSIDRVPDTQY
TRBJ1-2	few	TRBV28	ASRRVQGARGYT
TRBJ1-5	-	TRBV6-6	ASRADRGRQPQH
TRBJ2-3	-	TRBV4-1	ASSAGLAGDTDTQY
TRBJ1-1	-	TRBV14	ASSRQVGVEAF
TRBJ1-4	-	TRBV5-1	ASSLSTTGQREKLF
TRBJ2-5	-	TRBV28	ASTAQPETQY
TRBJ2-1	few	TRBV5-1	ASSFSPPHPNSGGTYNEQF
TRBJ2-1	-	TRBV6-5	ASGLRGGNNEQF
TRBJ2-1	-	TRBV18	ASSDRYNEQF
TRBJ1-1	-	TRBV2	ASRLMNTEAF
TRBJ2-5	-	TRBV30	AWTQRRGETQY